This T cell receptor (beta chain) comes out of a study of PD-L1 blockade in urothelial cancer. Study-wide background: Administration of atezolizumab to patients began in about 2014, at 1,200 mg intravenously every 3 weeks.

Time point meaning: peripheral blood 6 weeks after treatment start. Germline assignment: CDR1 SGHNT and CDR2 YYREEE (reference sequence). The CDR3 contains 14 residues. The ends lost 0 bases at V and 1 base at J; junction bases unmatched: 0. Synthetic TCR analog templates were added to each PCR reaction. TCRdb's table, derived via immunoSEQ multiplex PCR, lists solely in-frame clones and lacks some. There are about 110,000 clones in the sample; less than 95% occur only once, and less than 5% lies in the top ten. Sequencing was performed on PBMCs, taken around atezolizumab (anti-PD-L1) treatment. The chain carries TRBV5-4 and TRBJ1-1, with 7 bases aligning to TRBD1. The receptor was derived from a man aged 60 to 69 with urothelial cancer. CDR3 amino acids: CASSLDRGNTEAFF. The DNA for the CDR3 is TGTGCCAGCAGCTTGGACAGGGGGAACACTGAAGCTTTCTTT.